Following are 3 T cell receptor beta chains from one sample sequenced in a study of cytomegalovirus exposure and HLA in healthy donors. Primers: 60 Vbeta forward and 13 Jbeta reverse. Repertoires were generated with immunoSEQ multiplex PCR, while TCRdb's copy carries only in-frame clones and drops some. The repertoire holds 150,000 to 200,000 clones, with roughly 88% as singletons. Sequenced material: PBMCs. Receptor source: a man in his late teens or twenties in good health and CMV-seropositive.

The J gene is TRBJ2-5, the V gene TRBV15; a possible D gene is TRBD1 (6 bases). Germline CDR1 is LNHNV and CDR2 is YYDKDF (reference sequence). The length of the CDR3 is 14 residues. With 5 bases removed from V and 2 bases from J, the gap between germline ends came to 12 bases. This CDR3 is CATSVGTLQETQYF. In DNA, the CDR3 is TGTGCCACCAGCGTTGGGACACTACAAGAGACCCAGTACTTC.

This sequence joins TRBV5-3 and TRBJ1-2; 9 bases align to TRBD1. TRBV5-3 counts as an open reading frame of uncertain function. This CDR3 has 18 residues. V lost 3 bases, J lost 4 bases, and 16 bases stayed unmatched. CDR3 in amino acids: CARSSRGQGQPHGYGYTF. Written as DNA, the CDR3 is TGTGCCAGAAGCTCGAGAGGACAGGGGCAACCCCATGGCTATGGCTACACCTTC.

This clone was found a few times. The V call is TRBV2, the J call TRBJ2-2, with 7 bases that match TRBD1. V shed 6 bases and J 4 bases; nucleotides not matched to a gene: 8. The germline V gene has CDR1 SNHLY and CDR2 FYNNEI. This CDR3 is built from 15 residues. The CDR3: CASRSSTGTTGELFF. CDR3 DNA: TGTGCCAGCAGGAGTTCGACAGGGACCACCGGGGAGCTGTTTTTT. Combining the CDR3 with reference TRBV2 and TRBJ2-2 gives the whole variable domain EPEVTQTPSHQVTQMGQEVILRCVPISNHLYFYWYRQILGQKVEFLVSFYNNEISEKSEIFDDQFSVERPDGSNFTLKIRSTKLEDSAMYFCASRSSTGTTGELFFGEGSRLTVL.